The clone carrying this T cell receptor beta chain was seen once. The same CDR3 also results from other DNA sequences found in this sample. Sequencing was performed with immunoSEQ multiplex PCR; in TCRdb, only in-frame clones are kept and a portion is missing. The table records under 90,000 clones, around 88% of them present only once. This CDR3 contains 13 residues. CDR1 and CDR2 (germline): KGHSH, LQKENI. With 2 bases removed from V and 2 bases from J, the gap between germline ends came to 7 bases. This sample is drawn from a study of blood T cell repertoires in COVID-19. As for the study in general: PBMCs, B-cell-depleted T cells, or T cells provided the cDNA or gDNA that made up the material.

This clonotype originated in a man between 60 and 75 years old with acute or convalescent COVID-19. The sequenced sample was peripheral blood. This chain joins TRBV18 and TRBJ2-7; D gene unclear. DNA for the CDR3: TGTGCCAGCTCACCAGGGCAAACCTACGAGCAGTACTTC. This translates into CASSPGQTYEQYF.